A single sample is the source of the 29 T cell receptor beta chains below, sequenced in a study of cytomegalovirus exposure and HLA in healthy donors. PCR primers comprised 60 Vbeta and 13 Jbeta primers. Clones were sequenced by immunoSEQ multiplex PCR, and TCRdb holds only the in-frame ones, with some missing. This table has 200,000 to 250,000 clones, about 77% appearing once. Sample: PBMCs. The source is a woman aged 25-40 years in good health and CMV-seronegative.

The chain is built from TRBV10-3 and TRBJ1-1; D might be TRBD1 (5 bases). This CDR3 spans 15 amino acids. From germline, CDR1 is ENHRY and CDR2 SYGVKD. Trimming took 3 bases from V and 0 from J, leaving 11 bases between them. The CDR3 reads CAISDQGQLNTEAFF. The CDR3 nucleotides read TGTGCCATCAGTGATCAGGGTCAGCTGAACACTGAAGCTTTCTTT.

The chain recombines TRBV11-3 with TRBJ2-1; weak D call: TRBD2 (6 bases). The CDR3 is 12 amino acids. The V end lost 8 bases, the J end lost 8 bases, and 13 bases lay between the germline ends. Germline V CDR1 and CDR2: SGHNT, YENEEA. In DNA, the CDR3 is TGTGCCAGCGGACTCGGGGGTGATGAGCAGTTCTTC. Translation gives CASGLGGDEQFF.

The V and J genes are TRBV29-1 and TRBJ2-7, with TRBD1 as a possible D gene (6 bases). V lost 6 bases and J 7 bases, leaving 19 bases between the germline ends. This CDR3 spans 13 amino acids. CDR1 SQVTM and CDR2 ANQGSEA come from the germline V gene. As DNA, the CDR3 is TGCAGCGTGGCCCAGGTAGGCCAGGGGGAGCAGTACTTC. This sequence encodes CSVAQVGQGEQYF.

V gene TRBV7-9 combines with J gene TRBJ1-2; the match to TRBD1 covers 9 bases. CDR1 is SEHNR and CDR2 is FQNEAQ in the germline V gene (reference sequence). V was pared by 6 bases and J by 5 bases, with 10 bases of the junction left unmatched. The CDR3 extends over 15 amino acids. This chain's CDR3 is CASSSQGAKPYGYTF. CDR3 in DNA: TGTGCCAGCAGTTCACAGGGGGCAAAGCCTTATGGCTACACCTTC. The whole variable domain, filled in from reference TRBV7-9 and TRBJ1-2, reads DTGVSQNPRHKITKRGQNVTFRCDPISEHNRLYWYRQTLGQGPEFLTYFQNEAQLEKSRLLSDRFSAERPKGSFSTLEIQRTEQGDSAMYLCASSSQGAKPYGYTFGSGTRLTVV.

This CDR3 reads CASSQDFGSQTYNEQFF. In DNA, the CDR3 is TGTGCCAGCAGCCAGGACTTTGGCTCCCAGACCTACAATGAGCAGTTCTTC. The chain employs TRBV4-2 and TRBJ2-1; tentative D call: TRBD2 (5 bases). With 3 bases removed from V and 2 bases from J, the gap between germline ends came to 17 bases. The CDR3 covers 17 residues. Germline V gene data show CDR1 as LGHNA and CDR2 as YNFKEQ.

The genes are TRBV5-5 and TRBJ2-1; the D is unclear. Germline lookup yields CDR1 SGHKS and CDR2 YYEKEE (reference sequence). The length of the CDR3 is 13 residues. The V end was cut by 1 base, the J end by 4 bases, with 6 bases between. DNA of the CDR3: TGTGCCAGCAGCTTGAAGAGGTACAATGAGCAGTTCTTC. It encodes CASSLKRYNEQFF.

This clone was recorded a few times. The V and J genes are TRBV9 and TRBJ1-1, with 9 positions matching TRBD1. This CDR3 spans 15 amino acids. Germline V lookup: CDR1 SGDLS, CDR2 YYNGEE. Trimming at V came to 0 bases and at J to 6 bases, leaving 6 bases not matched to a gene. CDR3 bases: TGTGCCAGCAGCGTAGTTAGGGGACAGGGTGCTGAAGCTTTCTTT. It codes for CASSVVRGQGAEAFF.

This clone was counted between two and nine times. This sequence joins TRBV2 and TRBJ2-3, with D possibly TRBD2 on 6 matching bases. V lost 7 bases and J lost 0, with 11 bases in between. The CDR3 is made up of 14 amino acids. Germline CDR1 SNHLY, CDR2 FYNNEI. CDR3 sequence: CASKWGTSTDTQYF. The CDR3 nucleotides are TGTGCCAGCAAGTGGGGGACTAGCACAGATACGCAGTATTTT.

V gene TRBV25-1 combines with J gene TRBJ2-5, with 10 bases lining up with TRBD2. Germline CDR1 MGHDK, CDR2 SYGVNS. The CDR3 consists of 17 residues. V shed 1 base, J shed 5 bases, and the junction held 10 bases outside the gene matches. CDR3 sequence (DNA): TGTGCCAGCAGTGAATTCGCTAGCGGGAGCGCTGAGGAGACCCAGTACTTC. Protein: CASSEFASGSAEETQYF.

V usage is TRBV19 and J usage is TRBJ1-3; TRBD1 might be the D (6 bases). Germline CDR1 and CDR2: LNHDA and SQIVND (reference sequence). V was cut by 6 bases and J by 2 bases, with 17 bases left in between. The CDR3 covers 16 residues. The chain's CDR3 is CASSTLSGVPGNTIYF. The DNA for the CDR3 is TGTGCCAGTAGCACCTTATCAGGGGTGCCTGGAAACACCATATATTTT.

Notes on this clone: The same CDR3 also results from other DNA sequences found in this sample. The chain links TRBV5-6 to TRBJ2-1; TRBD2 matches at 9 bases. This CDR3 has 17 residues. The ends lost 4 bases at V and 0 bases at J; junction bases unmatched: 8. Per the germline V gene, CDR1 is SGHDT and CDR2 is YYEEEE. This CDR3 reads CASSPGNSGSSYNEQFF. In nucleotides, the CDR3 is TGTGCCAGCAGCCCTGGAAATAGCGGGAGCTCCTACAATGAGCAGTTCTTC.

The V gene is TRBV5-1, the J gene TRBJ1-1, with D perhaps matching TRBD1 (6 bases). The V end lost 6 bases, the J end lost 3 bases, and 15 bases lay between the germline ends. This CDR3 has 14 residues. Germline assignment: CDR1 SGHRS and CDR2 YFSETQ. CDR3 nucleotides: TGCGCCAGCACACCAGGGGTAGGGTACACTGAAGCTTTCTTT. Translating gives CASTPGVGYTEAFF. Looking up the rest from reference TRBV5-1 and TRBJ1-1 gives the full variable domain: KAGVTQTPRYLIKTRGQQVTLSCSPISGHRSVSWYQQTPGQGLQFLFEYFSETQRNKGNFPGRFSGRQFSNSRSEMNVSTLELGDSALYLCASTPGVGYTEAFFGQGTRLTVV.

The CDR3 DNA reads TGCGCCAGCAGCTTACGACAGCCGAACACTGAAGCTTTCTTT. Amino acids: CASSLRQPNTEAFF. The genes are TRBV5-1 and TRBJ1-1, with a tentative D call TRBD1 (5 bases). The germline V gene encodes CDR1 SGHRS and CDR2 YFSETQ. The CDR3 has 14 residues. V lost 2 bases and J 1 base, leaving 9 bases between the germline ends.

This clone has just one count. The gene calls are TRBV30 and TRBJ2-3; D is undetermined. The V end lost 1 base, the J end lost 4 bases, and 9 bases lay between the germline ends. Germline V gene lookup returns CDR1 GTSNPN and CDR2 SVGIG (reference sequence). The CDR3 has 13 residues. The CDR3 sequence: CAWSGSAADTQYF. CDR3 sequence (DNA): TGTGCCTGGAGTGGGTCCGCGGCAGATACGCAGTATTTT.

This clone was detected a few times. CDR3 residues: CASSIDAGTSGSYEQYF. The CDR3 bases are TGTGCCAGTAGTATAGACGCCGGGACTAGCGGGAGTTACGAGCAGTACTTC. The chain uses TRBV19 and TRBJ2-7; the match to TRBD2 covers 14 bases. Trimming at V came to 0 bases and at J to 4 bases, leaving 5 bases not matched to a gene. The CDR3 spans 17 residues. CDR1 and CDR2 from the germline V gene are LNHDA and SQIVND (reference sequence).

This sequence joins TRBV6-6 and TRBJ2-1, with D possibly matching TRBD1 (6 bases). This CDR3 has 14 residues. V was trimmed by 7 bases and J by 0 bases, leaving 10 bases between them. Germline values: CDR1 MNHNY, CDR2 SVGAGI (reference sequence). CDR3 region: CASKRTDSYNEQFF. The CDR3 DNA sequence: TGTGCCAGCAAGCGGACAGACTCCTACAATGAGCAGTTCTTC.

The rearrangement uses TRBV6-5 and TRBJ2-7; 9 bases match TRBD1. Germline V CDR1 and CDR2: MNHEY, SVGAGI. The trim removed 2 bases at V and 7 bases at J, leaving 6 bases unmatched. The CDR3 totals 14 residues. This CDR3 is CASSYRTGVGEQYF. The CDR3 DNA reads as TGTGCCAGCAGTTACCGGACAGGGGTAGGGGAGCAGTACTTC.

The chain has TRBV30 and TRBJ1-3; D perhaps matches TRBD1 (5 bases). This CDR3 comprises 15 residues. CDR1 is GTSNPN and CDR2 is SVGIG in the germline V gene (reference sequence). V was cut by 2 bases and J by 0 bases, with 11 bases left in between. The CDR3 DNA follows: TGTGCCTGGAGTTTACGAAGGGGCTCTGGAAACACCATATATTTT. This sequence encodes CAWSLRRGSGNTIYF.

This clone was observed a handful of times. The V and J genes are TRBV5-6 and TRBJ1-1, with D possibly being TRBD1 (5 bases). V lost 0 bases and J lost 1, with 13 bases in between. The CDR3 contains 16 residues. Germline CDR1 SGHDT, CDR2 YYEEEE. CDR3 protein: CASSLANWGKNTEAFF. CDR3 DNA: TGTGCCAGCAGCTTGGCCAACTGGGGCAAGAACACTGAAGCTTTCTTT.

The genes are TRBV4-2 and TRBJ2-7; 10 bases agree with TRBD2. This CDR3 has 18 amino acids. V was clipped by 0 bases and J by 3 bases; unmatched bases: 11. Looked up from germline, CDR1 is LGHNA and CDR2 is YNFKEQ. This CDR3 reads CASSQDPSSGGALYEQYF. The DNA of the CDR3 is TGTGCCAGCAGCCAAGATCCCTCTAGCGGGGGAGCTCTCTACGAGCAGTACTTC.

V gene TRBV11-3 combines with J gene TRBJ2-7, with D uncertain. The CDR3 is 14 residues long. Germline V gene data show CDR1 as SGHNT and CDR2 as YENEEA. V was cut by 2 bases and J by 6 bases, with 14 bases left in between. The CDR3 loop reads CASSLNANVPEQYF. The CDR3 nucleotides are TGTGCCAGCAGCTTAAACGCGAATGTTCCCGAGCAGTACTTC.

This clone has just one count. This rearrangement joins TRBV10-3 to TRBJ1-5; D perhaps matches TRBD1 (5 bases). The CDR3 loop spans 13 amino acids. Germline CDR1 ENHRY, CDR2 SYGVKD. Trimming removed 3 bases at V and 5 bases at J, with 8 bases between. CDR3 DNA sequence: TGTGCCATCAGTGACAGGGAGGATCAGCCCCAGCATTTT. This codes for CAISDREDQPQHF.

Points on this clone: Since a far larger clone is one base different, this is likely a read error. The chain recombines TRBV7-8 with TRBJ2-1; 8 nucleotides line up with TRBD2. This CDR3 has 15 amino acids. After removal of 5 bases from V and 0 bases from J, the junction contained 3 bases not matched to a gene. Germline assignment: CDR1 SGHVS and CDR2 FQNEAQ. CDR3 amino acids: CASSITSGSYNEQFF. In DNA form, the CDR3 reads TGTGCCAGCAGCATTACTAGCGGCTCCTACAATGAGCAGTTCTTC. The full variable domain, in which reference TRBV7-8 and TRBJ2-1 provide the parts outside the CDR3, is GAGVSQSPRYKVAKRGQDVALRCDPISGHVSLFWYQQALGQGPEFLTYFQNEAQLDKSGLPSDRFFAERPEGSVSTLKIQRTQQEDSAVYLCASSITSGSYNEQFFGPGTRLTVL.

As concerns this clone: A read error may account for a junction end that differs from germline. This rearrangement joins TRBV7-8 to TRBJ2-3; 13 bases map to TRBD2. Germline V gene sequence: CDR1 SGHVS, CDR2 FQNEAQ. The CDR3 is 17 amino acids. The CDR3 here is CVSSSAGLAGLVDTQYF. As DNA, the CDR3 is TGTGTCAGCAGCTCGGCGGGACTAGCGGGACTGGTAGATACGCAGTATTTT.

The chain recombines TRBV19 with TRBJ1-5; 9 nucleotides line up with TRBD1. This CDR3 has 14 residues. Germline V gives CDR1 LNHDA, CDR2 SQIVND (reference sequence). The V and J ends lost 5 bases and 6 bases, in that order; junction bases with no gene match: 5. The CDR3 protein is CASSVGTGPQPQHF. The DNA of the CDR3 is TGTGCCAGTAGTGTAGGGACAGGGCCTCAGCCCCAGCATTTT. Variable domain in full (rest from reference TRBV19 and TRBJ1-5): DGGITQSPKYLFRKEGQNVTLSCEQNLNHDAMYWYRQDPGQGLRLIYYSQIVNDFQKGDIAEGYSVSREKKESFPLTVTSAQKNPTAFYLCASSVGTGPQPQHFGDGTRLSIL.

The CDR3 DNA follows: TGTGCCTGGAGTATGAGCTCTGGAAACACCATATATTTT. Translation: CAWSMSSGNTIYF. The chain employs TRBV30 and TRBJ1-3; no clear D. CDR3 size: 13 residues. V shed 2 bases and J shed 0 bases, with 5 bases lying between them. The V gene's germline CDR1 is GTSNPN and CDR2 SVGIG (reference sequence).

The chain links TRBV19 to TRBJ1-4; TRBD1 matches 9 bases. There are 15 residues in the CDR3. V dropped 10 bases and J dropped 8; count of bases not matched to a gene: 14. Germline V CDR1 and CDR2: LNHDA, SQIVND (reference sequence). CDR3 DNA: TGTGCCACAAAAGGCCTACAGGGGGCGGACGAAAAACTGTTTTTT. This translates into CATKGLQGADEKLFF.

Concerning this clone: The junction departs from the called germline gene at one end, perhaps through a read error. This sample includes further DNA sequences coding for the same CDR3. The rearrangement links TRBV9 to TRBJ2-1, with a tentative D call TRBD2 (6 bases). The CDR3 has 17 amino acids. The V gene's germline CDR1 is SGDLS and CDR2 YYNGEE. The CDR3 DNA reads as TGTGCTAGCAGCTCGGTCCGCGGGAAGAGGACCTACAATGAGCAGTTCTTC. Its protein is CASSSVRGKRTYNEQFF.

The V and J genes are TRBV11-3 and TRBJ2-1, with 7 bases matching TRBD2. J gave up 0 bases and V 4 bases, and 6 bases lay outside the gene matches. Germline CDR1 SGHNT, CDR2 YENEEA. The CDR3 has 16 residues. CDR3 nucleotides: TGTGCCAGCAGCTCAGAGGCGGGAGTCTCCTACAATGAGCAGTTCTTC. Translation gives CASSSEAGVSYNEQFF.